This T cell receptor (beta chain) derives from a study of T-cell reconstitution after alpha-beta-depleted transplantation in children. The library targeted TCRbeta and was prepared with unique molecular identifiers. TCRdb called the PCR reads again in MiXCR, with one record for every CDR3 protein. The sample carries 450,000 to 600,000 distinct CDR3 sequences, 15% to 20% recorded once. This clonotype was seen more than once but under ten times. Germline V lookup: CDR1 SGHRS, CDR2 YFSETQ. With V trimmed by 3 bases and J by 0 bases, 4 bases remained unmatched. This CDR3 comprises 15 residues. The chain combines TRBV5-1 with TRBJ1-1; 8 bases are shared with TRBD1. The source is a human donor who donated a stem cell graft to a child with acute lymphoblastic leukemia. The sample was PBMCs from the stem cell graft donor, taken from the stem cell graft. The CDR3 is CASSWGDRMNTEAFF. CDR3 sequence (DNA): TGCGCCAGCAGCTGGGGGGACAGGATGAACACTGAAGCTTTCTTT.